The clone carrying this TCR beta chain has a count of ten or more. The data derive from a study of neurological immune-mediated disorders. Study-level information: Among approximately 34 multiple sclerosis patients, 31 were relapsing-remitting and 3 were secondary progressive.

Stored at -80 C, 2 million PBMCs were the source of the unsorted libraries. TCRdb re-called the 5' RACE reads with MiXCR, one entry per CDR3 protein. The repertoire has tens of thousands of distinct CDR3 sequences, 3.9% of them found once; the top ten carry 1% to 1.5%. Trimming removed 3 bases from V and 1 base from J, with 16 bases in between. The CDR3 consists of 15 residues. CDR1 is DFQATT and CDR2 is SNEGSKA in the germline V gene (reference sequence). This chain uses TRBV20-1 with TRBJ2-7; D tentatively fits TRBD1 or TRBD2 (5 bases each). The sequence came from a man aged 30 to 39 with multiple sclerosis. Sequencing was done on a sample of PBMCs. CDR3 residues: CSASEPGRTSYEQYF. The CDR3 nucleotides read TGCAGTGCTAGCGAACCGGGACGGACGTCCTACGAGCAGTACTTC.